This T cell receptor beta chain is from a study of molecular identifiers for immune sequencing clone quantification. V lost 2 bases to trimming and J lost 0 bases, with 14 bases between them. The germline gives CDR1 SQVTM, CDR2 ANQGSEA. The CDR3 covers 16 residues. This clonotype has just a few counts. TCRdb ran MiXCR on the PCR reads and lists one entry per CDR3 protein. The sample holds about 510,000 distinct CDR3 sequences, about a fifth seen once. This chain uses TRBV29-1 with TRBJ2-1; unclear D gene. The sequence derives from a human donor in good health. Some libraries in this study had Jurkat cell RNA spiked in. The sequenced sample consisted of naive CD8+ T cells from blood, with Jurkat cell RNA spiked in. Subset defined: FACS-sorted CD8+CD4-CCR7+CD45RA+ naive T cells. The CDR3 DNA reads TGCAGCGTTGAATGGACCGTTAGTCCCTCCTACAATGAGCAGTTCTTC. This gives the protein CSVEWTVSPSYNEQFF.